The 26 T cell receptor beta chains presented below share a single source sample, sequenced in a study of T cell responses to AZD1222 COVID-19 vaccine. TCRdb's table, derived via immunoSEQ multiplex PCR, lists solely in-frame clones and lacks some. In the table there are about 100,000 clones, 87% of which are singletons. Sequenced here: peripheral blood, sampled on day 0 of MenACWY control vaccination. These receptors all come from an adult in good health.

This clone was picked up a small number of times. The chain uses TRBV7-2 and TRBJ2-3; D remains unclear. The V end lost 4 bases, the J end lost 3 bases, and 11 bases lay between the germline ends. The germline gives CDR1 SGHTA, CDR2 FQGNSA. The CDR3 has 14 residues. The CDR3, as DNA: TGTGCCAGCAGCTCCCCCGGTGGGACAGATACGCAGTATTTT. It translates to CASSSPGGTDTQYF.

The V call is TRBV3-1 (or the pseudogene TRBV3-2), the J call TRBJ1-1; no definite D call. The ends were cut back, 0 bases at V and 2 bases at J, with 1 base in the middle. Germline loops: CDR1 LGHDT, CDR2 YNNKEL (reference sequence). CDR3 length: 12 residues. CDR3 in DNA: TGTGCCAGCAGCCAAGAAAACACTGAAGCTTTCTTT. It codes for CASSQENTEAFF.

This sequence joins TRBV6-2 or TRBV6-3 and TRBJ1-1; D is unclear. The germline gives CDR1 MNHEY, CDR2 SVGEGT. V was pared by 7 bases and J by 1 base, with 10 bases between. CDR3 length: 13 residues. CDR3 DNA: TGTGCCAGCACCCCCAGAGGGAACACTGAAGCTTTCTTT. As protein: CASTPRGNTEAFF.

V gene TRBV12-3 or TRBV12-4 combines with J gene TRBJ1-1, with a tentative D call TRBD1 (5 bases). V dropped 1 base and J dropped 7 bases, with 7 bases sitting between them. The CDR3 covers 12 residues. The CDR3 DNA is TGTGCCAGCAGTTTAGAGGGACTTGAAGCTTTCTTT. Amino acid sequence: CASSLEGLEAFF.

The chain links TRBV28 to TRBJ1-4; possibly TRBD1 for D (6 bases). Germline CDR1 is MDHEN and CDR2 is SYDVKM. CDR3 length: 15 amino acids. The ends were cut back, 6 bases at V and 8 bases at J, with 19 bases in the middle. CDR3 loop: CASRGAGVRREKLFF. The CDR3 region has the DNA TGTGCCAGCAGGGGGGCGGGGGTCCGTAGGGAAAAACTGTTTTTT.

Notes on this clone: In the same sample, other DNA sequences code for this CDR3. This rearrangement joins TRBV30 to TRBJ1-5, with 7 bases identical to TRBD1. J lost 4 bases, V lost 3 bases, and 3 bases had no gene match. Germline V CDR1 and CDR2: GTSNPN, SVGIG (reference sequence). CDR3 length: 13 amino acids. The CDR3 DNA sequence: TGTGCCTGGAGCCAGGGGGGGAATCAGCCCCAGCATTTT. This gives the protein CAWSQGGNQPQHF. The full variable domain, with the rest looked up from reference TRBV30 and TRBJ1-5, is SQTIHQWPATLVQPVGSPLSLECTVEGTSNPNLYWYRQAAGRGLQLLFYSVGIGQISSEVPQNLSASRPQDRQFILSSKKLLLSDSGFYLCAWSQGGNQPQHFGDGTRLSIL.

CDR3 in amino acids: CASSDDVETQYF. The DNA for the CDR3 is TGTGCCAGCAGTGATGATGTGGAGACCCAGTACTTC. The chain links TRBV9 to TRBJ2-5; D call uncertain. Trimming removed 5 bases at V and 5 bases at J, with 10 bases between. This CDR3 contains 12 residues. CDR1 SGDLS and CDR2 YYNGEE come from the germline V gene.

The rearrangement links TRBV5-4 to TRBJ2-5; 10 bases are shared with TRBD1. The CDR3 is 16 residues long. The germline gives CDR1 SGHNT, CDR2 YYREEE (reference sequence). V shed 3 bases and J 5 bases; nucleotides not matched to a gene: 10. Written as DNA, the CDR3 is TGTGCCAGCAGCTCGATAGACAGGGGGCGAGGCGAGACCCAGTACTTC. It codes for CASSSIDRGRGETQYF. Supplemented by reference TRBV5-4 and TRBJ2-5, the full variable domain reads ETGVTQSPTHLIKTRGQQVTLRCSSQSGHNTVSWYQQALGQGPQFIFQYYREEENGRGNFPPRFSGLQFPNYSSELNVNALELDDSALYLCASSSIDRGRGETQYFGPGTRLLVL.

The chain is built from TRBV28 and TRBJ2-6; D may be TRBD2 (5 bases). The ends were cut back, 6 bases at V and 0 bases at J, with 9 bases in the middle. Per the germline V gene, CDR1 is MDHEN and CDR2 is SYDVKM. The CDR3 is made up of 15 amino acids. CDR3: CASRTTVSGANVLTF. The CDR3 DNA is TGTGCCAGCAGGACTACCGTCTCTGGGGCCAACGTCCTGACTTTC.

The chain recombines TRBV5-1 with TRBJ2-2; D could derive from TRBD1 or TRBD2 (5 bases each). The V gene's germline CDR1 is SGHRS and CDR2 YFSETQ. This CDR3 is 13 amino acids long. V was shortened by 3 bases and J by 4 bases, with 7 bases between the two germline ends. The CDR3 DNA follows: TGCGCCAGCAGCTACGGGACCACCGGGGAGCTGTTTTTT. Its translation: CASSYGTTGELFF.

The V gene is TRBV7-8, the J gene TRBJ2-3; 11 bases fit TRBD2. With V trimmed by 5 bases and J by 5 bases, 15 bases remained unmatched. Germline V gene sequence: CDR1 SGHVS, CDR2 FQNEAQ. The CDR3 sequence is 18 residues long. The CDR3 nucleotides read TGTGCCAGCAGCCGCCGGGGAACTAGCGGGAGATCCGTAGATACGCAGTATTTT. This sequence encodes CASSRRGTSGRSVDTQYF.

This clone was detected once. This chain links TRBV12-2 with TRBJ1-1. TRBV12-2 is recorded as a pseudogene. The CDR3 is 10 residues long. Here the CDR3 DNA reads TGTGCAAGCCGATACCCCGAAGCTTTCTTT. This translates into CASRYPEAFF.

DNA of the CDR3: TGTGCCAGCATAGAGGGGGGAACTAATGAAAAACTGTTTTTT. Residues: CASIEGGTNEKLFF. V gene TRBV28 combines with J gene TRBJ1-4; tentatively, D is TRBD1 (6 bases). Trimming took 7 bases from V and 1 from J, leaving 10 bases between them. This CDR3 has 14 residues. Germline V CDR1 and CDR2: MDHEN, SYDVKM.

The chain joins TRBV10-2 to TRBJ1-1; a possible D gene is TRBD1 (5 bases). Germline CDR1 WSHSY, CDR2 SAAADI. Trimming took 6 bases from V and 5 from J, leaving 13 bases between them. The CDR3 extends over 13 amino acids. CDR3 amino acids: CASRIGGVTEAFF. CDR3 nucleotide sequence: TGCGCCAGCAGGATCGGGGGAGTTACTGAAGCTTTCTTT.

The rearrangement joins TRBV10-3 to TRBJ1-1, with a possible D match to TRBD1 (5 bases). The CDR3 sequence is 15 residues long. Germline loops: CDR1 ENHRY, CDR2 SYGVKD. Between the trimmed V and J ends, which lost 0 bases and 4 bases, there was a span of 12 bases. CDR3 loop: CAISESGRESTEAFF. CDR3 nucleotides: TGTGCCATCAGTGAGTCCGGCAGGGAGAGCACTGAAGCTTTCTTT.

The V call is TRBV18, the J call TRBJ1-5; TRBD1 is a possible D gene (5 bases). The CDR3 extends over 17 amino acids. V dropped 3 bases and J dropped 2 bases, with 17 bases sitting between them. Germline CDR1 reads KGHSH; CDR2 reads LQKENI. CDR3 protein: CASSPLGQGIGNQPQHF. The CDR3 bases are TGTGCCAGCTCACCCCTCGGGCAGGGCATCGGCAATCAGCCCCAGCATTTT.

V usage is TRBV30 and J usage is TRBJ2-5, with 8 positions matching TRBD1. The germline V gene encodes CDR1 GTSNPN and CDR2 SVGIG (reference sequence). The J segment lost 4 bases and the V segment lost 1 base, leaving 5 bases of the junction unmatched. The CDR3 totals 14 residues. The CDR3 bases are TGTGCCTGGAGTGGGTCGGACAGGGTAGAGACCCAGTACTTC. This codes for CAWSGSDRVETQYF. The full variable domain, completed using reference TRBV30 and TRBJ2-5, is SQTIHQWPATLVQPVGSPLSLECTVEGTSNPNLYWYRQAAGRGLQLLFYSVGIGQISSEVPQNLSASRPQDRQFILSSKKLLLSDSGFYLCAWSGSDRVETQYFGPGTRLLVL.

This chain joins TRBV4-3 and TRBJ1-2, with a weak D call TRBD1 (5 bases). This CDR3 spans 15 amino acids. V lost 0 bases, J lost 4 bases, and 12 bases lay in between. Germline-derived CDR1 and CDR2 are LGHNA and YSLEER. The CDR3 region has the DNA TGCGCCAGCAGCCAAGATGTCAGGGCGAGCTATGGCTACACCTTC. Translating it yields CASSQDVRASYGYTF.

This clone has more than one count but fewer than ten. The chain is built from TRBV7-2 and TRBJ2-3; D might be TRBD2 (6 bases). The V gene's germline CDR1 is SGHTA and CDR2 FQGNSA. The CDR3 spans 15 residues. V lost 5 bases and J lost 3, with 15 bases in between. The CDR3 region is CASSLKAGPTDTQYF. CDR3 sequence (DNA): TGTGCCAGCAGCCTCAAAGCGGGCCCTACAGATACGCAGTATTTT.

The chain combines TRBV6-4 with TRBJ2-3, with 11 bases aligning to TRBD2. Germline loops: CDR1 MRHNA, CDR2 SNTAGT. The CDR3 spans 16 residues. The V segment lost 0 bases and the J segment 3 bases; nucleotides outside the gene matches: 2. The CDR3 nucleotides read TGTGCCAGCAGTGACTCTAGCGGGGGGGCTACAGATACGCAGTATTTT. This codes for CASSDSSGGATDTQYF.

This rearrangement joins TRBV19 to TRBJ2-3, with D tentatively TRBD1 or TRBD2 (7 bases each). Deletions cut 7 bases from V and 7 bases from J, with 18 bases between. The CDR3 extends over 14 amino acids. Per germline, CDR1 LNHDA and CDR2 SQIVND (reference sequence). CDR3 in DNA: TGTGCCAGTACCCAGGGGGGGGACGCGAATACGCAGTATTTT. Encoded protein: CASTQGGDANTQYF.

V usage is TRBV7-2 and J usage is TRBJ2-5; D remains ambiguous. Per germline, CDR1 SGHTA and CDR2 FQGNSA. Trimming took 6 bases from V and 3 from J, leaving 14 bases between them. The CDR3 length is 14 residues. This CDR3 is CASSLLTREETQYF. The CDR3 DNA sequence: TGTGCCAGCAGTTTGCTGACGAGAGAAGAGACCCAGTACTTC.

This chain links TRBV10-3 with TRBJ1-5; D is unclear. The CDR3 covers 15 residues. The germline gives CDR1 ENHRY, CDR2 SYGVKD. V was clipped by 2 bases and J by 1 base, with 9 bases between them. The CDR3 sequence is CAISEDLGSNQPQHF. The DNA of the CDR3 is TGTGCCATCAGTGAGGATTTGGGCAGCAATCAGCCCCAGCATTTT.

This chain connects TRBV7-8 to TRBJ1-4, with D maybe TRBD1 (5 bases). The germline V gene encodes CDR1 SGHVS and CDR2 FQNEAQ. V dropped 4 bases and J dropped 1 base, with 10 bases sitting between them. The CDR3 extends over 15 amino acids. DNA of the CDR3: TGTGCCAGCAGCTACCGGGACGGAACTAATGAAAAACTGTTTTTT. Translation: CASSYRDGTNEKLFF.

This chain joins TRBV18 and TRBJ1-4; TRBD1 is a possible D gene (6 bases). The ends were cut back, 3 bases at V and 8 bases at J, with 16 bases in the middle. Germline CDR1 reads KGHSH; CDR2 reads LQKENI. This CDR3 has 15 amino acids. CDR3 protein: CASSPPGAIGEKLFF. For the CDR3, the DNA is TGTGCCAGCTCACCCCCAGGGGCCATTGGGGAAAAACTGTTTTTT.

This clone appeared a single time. The V and J genes are TRBV5-6 and TRBJ1-5, with D hard to call. CDR1 is SGHDT and CDR2 is YYEEEE in the germline V gene. Trimming stripped 7 bases from V and 1 base from J, with 6 bases between. The CDR3 is made up of 12 amino acids. The CDR3 spells CASHGSNQPQHF. CDR3 sequence (DNA): TGTGCCAGCCATGGCAGCAATCAGCCCCAGCATTTT.